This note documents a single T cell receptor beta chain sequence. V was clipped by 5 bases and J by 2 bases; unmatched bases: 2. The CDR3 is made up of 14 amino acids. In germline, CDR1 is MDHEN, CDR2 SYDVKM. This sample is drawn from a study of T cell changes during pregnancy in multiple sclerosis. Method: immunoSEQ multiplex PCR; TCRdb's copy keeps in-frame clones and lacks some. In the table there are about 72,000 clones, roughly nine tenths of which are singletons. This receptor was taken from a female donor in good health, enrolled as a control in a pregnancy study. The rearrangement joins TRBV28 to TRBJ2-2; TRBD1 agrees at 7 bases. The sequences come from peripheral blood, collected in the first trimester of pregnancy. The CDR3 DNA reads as TGTGCCAGCAGTCGGGACAGTAACACCGGGGAGCTGTTTTTT. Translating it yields CASSRDSNTGELFF.